One sample yielded the 32 T cell receptor beta chains listed below, sequenced in a study of blood T cells in healthy people across ages. It was with a sample-barcoded 5' primer and a J-beta primer mix that a second PCR of about 6 to 12 cycles was run. Using its own MiXCR run on the 5' RACE reads, TCRdb lists one record per CDR3 protein. The table shows 550,000 to 650,000 distinct CDR3 sequences, with 25% to 35% occurring only once. Sequenced: blood. All receptors derive from a woman older than 75 in good health.

Of note for this clonotype: Possible read error: a much larger clone is one base away. The chain joins TRBV25-1 to TRBJ1-2; weak D call: TRBD1 (6 bases). The CDR3 is 14 amino acids. The germline gives CDR1 MGHDK, CDR2 SYGVNS. In nucleotides, the CDR3 is TGTACCAGCAGTTCCGCAGGGGCAACCTATGGCTACACCTTC. This sequence encodes CTSSSAGATYGYTF.

This clonotype has at least ten counts. V and J are TRBV4-2 and TRBJ1-4; 8 positions match TRBD1. Germline V CDR1 and CDR2: LGHNA, YNFKEQ. V was clipped by 1 base and J by 8 bases; unmatched bases: 6. This CDR3 is 15 amino acids long. CDR3 sequence reads: CASSQAGGAGEKLFF. CDR3 nucleotide sequence: TGTGCCAGCAGCCAAGCAGGGGGCGCGGGAGAAAAACTGTTTTTT.

This clonotype is a singleton in its sample. The J gene is TRBJ2-4, the V gene TRBV29-1; D is perhaps TRBD1 or TRBD2 (5 bases each). Looked up from germline, CDR1 is SQVTM and CDR2 is ANQGSEA. V lost 6 bases and J lost 7, with 13 bases in between. This CDR3 has 12 residues. Here the CDR3 DNA reads TGCAGCGTGGGCGAAGAGGGGAACATTCAGTACTTC. Protein product: CSVGEEGNIQYF.

In its sample, this clonotype was seen many times. The chain carries TRBV6-2 or TRBV6-3 and TRBJ1-2; D may be TRBD1 (6 bases). Trimming stripped 4 bases from V and 2 bases from J, with 8 bases between. The CDR3 has 13 amino acids. Per the germline V gene, CDR1 is MNHEY and CDR2 is SVGEGT. CDR3 region: CASSWGGNYGYTF. The CDR3 DNA sequence: TGTGCCAGCAGTTGGGGGGGCAACTATGGCTACACCTTC.

The chain uses TRBV6-1 and TRBJ2-1, with D perhaps TRBD1 (6 bases). The CDR3 consists of 14 residues. V shed 6 bases and J shed 8 bases, with 17 bases lying between them. CDR1 and CDR2 from the germline V gene are MNHNS and SASEGT. In nucleotides, the CDR3 is TGTGCCAGCAGGGATTCACAGGGAGTGGATGAGCAGTTCTTC. Protein sequence: CASRDSQGVDEQFF.

This clonotype was detected only a few times. J is TRBJ2-1 and V is TRBV2, with 7 bases matching TRBD2. V was clipped by 4 bases and J by 7 bases; unmatched bases: 7. Germline loops: CDR1 SNHLY, CDR2 FYNNEI. The CDR3 totals 14 residues. CDR3 sequence (DNA): TGTGCCAGCAGTGCTATGGCTAGCGGAAATGAGCAGTTCTTC. Translated: CASSAMASGNEQFF.

Of note for this clonotype: It may be a read error: a sequence one base away is much more abundant. The gene calls are TRBV12-3 or TRBV12-4 and TRBJ1-2; D is unclear. V dropped 3 bases and J dropped 8 bases, with 10 bases sitting between them. There are 12 residues in the CDR3. As DNA, the CDR3 is TGTGCCAGCAGTTTGGGGTGCGGGGGCTACACCTTC. It yields the protein CASSLGCGGYTF.

This clonotype was seen at least ten times. The chain recombines TRBV9 with TRBJ2-5; D is possibly TRBD2 (5 bases). This CDR3 spans 19 amino acids. Germline V lookup: CDR1 SGDLS, CDR2 YYNGEE. The germline V and J ends were trimmed by 0 bases and 3 bases, with 24 bases remaining between them. CDR3 sequence: CASSVAGTSASREEETQYF. In DNA, the CDR3 is TGTGCCAGCAGCGTAGCCGGTACGAGTGCTAGCAGAGAAGAAGAGACCCAGTACTTC.

This clonotype was seen repeatedly, ten times or more. This rearrangement joins TRBV6-6 to TRBJ2-3, with a possible D match to TRBD1 (6 bases). The V end lost 6 bases, the J end lost 5 bases, and 18 bases lay between the germline ends. Germline V gene sequence: CDR1 MNHNY, CDR2 SVGAGI (reference sequence). The CDR3 runs to 15 residues. CDR3 nucleotide sequence: TGTGCCAGCAGCCCCGGACAGTCATATGGAGATACGCAGTATTTT. Protein: CASSPGQSYGDTQYF.

At least ten counts were recorded for this clonotype. The V call is TRBV6-1, the J call TRBJ2-7; a weak D match, TRBD2 (7 bases). The CDR3 runs to 17 residues. Trimming removed 0 bases from V and 2 bases from J, with 17 bases in between. Per germline, CDR1 MNHNS and CDR2 SASEGT. DNA for the CDR3: TGTGCCAGCAGTGAAGCGCGGGGCGGGGGCCCTACCTACGAGCAGTACTTC. It is translated as CASSEARGGGPTYEQYF.

This clonotype has a handful of counts. The chain carries TRBV11-1 and TRBJ1-4, with no clear D. The V end lost 5 bases, the J end lost 8 bases, and 9 bases lay between the germline ends. The CDR3 totals 12 residues. Germline V gene lookup returns CDR1 SGHAT and CDR2 FQDESV (reference sequence). The CDR3 loop is CASSRDEEKLFF. CDR3 coding DNA: TGTGCCAGCAGCCGCGACGAGGAAAAACTGTTTTTT.

Many counts were recorded for this clonotype. The chain joins TRBV7-2 to TRBJ2-7; 7 positions match TRBD2. The CDR3 has 13 amino acids. CDR1 SGHTA and CDR2 FQGNSA come from the germline V gene. V shed 3 bases, J shed 6 bases, and the junction held 5 bases outside the gene matches. CDR3 coding DNA: TGTGCCAGCAGCTTGACTAGCTTCGGCGAGCAGTACTTC. Protein: CASSLTSFGEQYF.

Worth noting for this clonotype: With a much larger clone just one base away, this may be a read error. This rearrangement joins TRBV5-6 to TRBJ1-1; unclear D gene. CDR3 length: 16 amino acids. Per the germline V gene, CDR1 is SGHDT and CDR2 is YYEEEE. The CDR3 loop reads CAGSLDWAQTATEAFF. CDR3 nucleotides: TGTGCCGGCAGCTTGGATTGGGCACAAACGGCGACTGAAGCTTTCTTT.

About this clonotype itself: Possible read error: a much larger clone is one base away. The chain recombines TRBV28 with TRBJ1-6; D is unclear. The CDR3 loop spans 15 amino acids. Germline V gives CDR1 MDHEN, CDR2 SYDVKM. The CDR3 DNA is TGTGCCAGCAGTTTTACGGGCAGCTCCCCCTCACCCCCCCACTTT. It codes for CASSFTGSSPSPPHF.

In this sample, this clonotype turned up many times. V is TRBV12-3 or TRBV12-4 and J is TRBJ2-7; 7 bases fit TRBD1. Trimming removed 4 bases from V and 4 bases from J; junction bases left unmatched: 10. The CDR3 is 15 amino acids. Here the CDR3 reads CASSYGRGQSYEQYF. The DNA for the CDR3 is TGTGCCAGCAGTTATGGCCGGGGACAGAGTTACGAGCAGTACTTC.

This clonotype appeared many times. The chain couples TRBV29-1 to TRBJ2-7; D is undetermined. The V gene's germline CDR1 is SQVTM and CDR2 ANQGSEA. The CDR3 loop spans 10 amino acids. The V end was cut by 7 bases, the J end by 7 bases, with 11 bases between. The CDR3 DNA reads TGCAGCGCTTCAGTGGGTGAGCAGTACTTC. Protein: CSASVGEQYF.

V and J are TRBV7-9 and TRBJ1-5, with D tentatively TRBD1 (5 bases). The CDR3 covers 15 residues. Germline CDR1 SEHNR, CDR2 FQNEAQ (reference sequence). Trimming removed 5 bases at V and 6 bases at J, with 17 bases between. The CDR3 region is CASSPQGLGVQPQHF. CDR3 DNA sequence: TGTGCCAGCAGCCCTCAGGGTTTAGGGGTTCAGCCCCAGCATTTT.

CDR3: CASSLLVSATEAFF. The DNA for the CDR3 is TGTGCCAGCAGTTTACTAGTTAGCGCCACTGAAGCTTTCTTT. This chain links TRBV2 with TRBJ1-1; D not resolved. Germline values: CDR1 SNHLY, CDR2 FYNNEI. V lost 5 bases to trimming and J lost 4 bases, with 14 bases between them. The CDR3 totals 14 residues. The variable domain in full, completed from reference TRBV2 and TRBJ1-1, reads EPEVTQTPSHQVTQMGQEVILRCVPISNHLYFYWYRQILGQKVEFLVSFYNNEISEKSEIFDDQFSVERPDGSNFTLKIRSTKLEDSAMYFCASSLLVSATEAFFGQGTRLTVV.

This clonotype was detected a few times. Compared with germline, one end of the junction differs, possibly owing to a read error. V is TRBV20-1 and J is TRBJ1-2; D remains unclear. In germline, CDR1 is DFQATT, CDR2 SNEGSKA (reference sequence). This CDR3 is 14 amino acids long. DNA for the CDR3: TGCGGTGCTAGATGGGGAGGACTCTCAGATGGCTACACCTTC. Amino acids: CGARWGGLSDGYTF.

At least ten counts were recorded for this clonotype. This chain links TRBV20-1 with TRBJ2-4; TRBD1 agrees at 8 bases. V was pared by 6 bases and J by 9 bases, with 4 bases of the junction left unmatched. The CDR3 consists of 11 residues. CDR1 is DFQATT and CDR2 is SNEGSKA in the germline V gene (reference sequence). The chain's CDR3 is CSAPQGAIQYF. DNA for the CDR3: TGCAGTGCGCCCCAGGGGGCCATTCAGTACTTC.

The table lists this clonotype with many counts. The chain is built from TRBV12-3 or TRBV12-4 and TRBJ2-1; 7 nucleotides align to TRBD1. CDR3 length equals 14 residues. Germline trimming cut 6 bases from V and 5 bases from J; bases unmatched to any gene: 7. Written as DNA, the CDR3 is TGTGCCAGCAGCCCGGGGACAGCGAACAATGAGCAGTTCTTC. Its protein is CASSPGTANNEQFF.

The chain is built from TRBV27 and TRBJ1-1; possible D gene TRBD1, 6 bases. V was pared by 5 bases and J by 6 bases, with 13 bases between. The CDR3 extends over 13 amino acids. Germline CDR1 is MNHEY and CDR2 is SMNVEV (reference sequence). The chain's CDR3 is CASSPFDRSEAFF. CDR3 DNA sequence: TGTGCCAGCAGTCCTTTCGACAGGTCTGAAGCTTTCTTT.

Details on this clonotype: Possible read error: a much larger clone is one base away. For the CDR3, the DNA is TGTGCCAGCAGGCCGAGGGCCAACTACAATGAGCAGTTCTTC. This encodes CASRPRANYNEQFF. The rearrangement links TRBV27 to TRBJ2-1; D possibly corresponds to TRBD2 (5 bases). Germline V gene lookup returns CDR1 MNHEY and CDR2 SMNVEV (reference sequence). There are 14 residues in the CDR3. V lost 6 bases and J lost 3, with 12 bases in between.

This clonotype was seen a handful of times. The chain recombines TRBV7-9 with TRBJ2-3; TRBD1 agrees at 9 bases. Germline V CDR1 and CDR2: SEHNR, FQNEAQ (reference sequence). J lost 2 bases, V lost 1 base, and 4 bases had no gene match. This CDR3 spans 16 amino acids. CDR3 loop: CASSLVWTGDTDTQYF. The CDR3 bases are TGTGCCAGCAGCTTAGTGTGGACAGGGGACACAGATACGCAGTATTTT.

The chain couples TRBV18 to TRBJ1-5; 7 nucleotides agree with TRBD1. V shed 6 bases, J shed 7 bases, and the junction held 12 bases outside the gene matches. The CDR3 runs to 15 residues. Germline CDR1 reads KGHSH; CDR2 reads LQKENI. DNA of the CDR3: TGTGCCAGCTCCCGGGACGGGACAGATACCCAGCCCCAGCATTTT. Protein: CASSRDGTDTQPQHF.

The genes are TRBV6-1 and TRBJ1-1, with TRBD1 matching over 10 bases. The CDR3 loop spans 14 amino acids. Germline CDR1 is MNHNS and CDR2 is SASEGT. Unmatched junction bases numbered 4, after V lost 6 bases and J lost 3 bases. This chain's CDR3 is CASRRGTGDTEAFF. CDR3 nucleotides: TGTGCCAGCAGAAGAGGGACAGGGGACACTGAAGCTTTCTTT.

The rearrangement joins TRBV4-3 to TRBJ2-7, with 9 positions matching TRBD1. V shed 3 bases, J shed 2 bases, and the junction held 5 bases outside the gene matches. Germline lookup yields CDR1 LGHNA and CDR2 YSLEER. This CDR3 has 15 residues. CDR3 sequence (DNA): TGCGCCAGCAGCCAGCACAGGGGGCCTACCTACGAGCAGTACTTC. It encodes CASSQHRGPTYEQYF.

Concerning this clonotype itself: Just one base apart from a much larger clone, this may be a read error. The genes are TRBV6-6 and TRBJ1-2, with 7 positions matching TRBD1. From germline, CDR1 is MNHNY and CDR2 SVGAGI (reference sequence). This CDR3 has 13 amino acids. CDR3 amino acids: CASRKAQGDGHTF. The CDR3 DNA follows: TGTGCCAGCAGAAAAGCCCAGGGGGATGGCCACACCTTC.

The chain combines TRBV6-2 or TRBV6-3 with TRBJ2-5, with 7 nucleotides matching TRBD1. From germline, CDR1 is MNHEY and CDR2 SVGEGT. There are 16 residues in the CDR3. After removal of 5 bases from V and 5 bases from J, the junction contained 14 bases not matched to a gene. The CDR3 nucleotides are TGTGCCAGCAGTCCCCCGAGACAGGGAACAGAGGAGACCCAGTACTTC. This encodes CASSPPRQGTEETQYF.

The V and J genes are TRBV20-1 and TRBJ2-7; 9 nucleotides agree with TRBD2. Trimming removed 6 bases from V and 9 bases from J; junction bases left unmatched: 18. Looked up from germline, CDR1 is DFQATT and CDR2 is SNEGSKA (reference sequence). This CDR3 has 15 amino acids. Here the CDR3 DNA reads TGCAGTGCCCCGCTCGGGGCTAGCGGGAATCGGGGGCAGTACTTC. Protein product: CSAPLGASGNRGQYF.

This clonotype has a count of ten or more. A clone one base away is much larger, so this may be a read error. The chain employs TRBV15 and TRBJ1-4, with unresolved D. This CDR3 comprises 15 residues. Germline loops: CDR1 LNHNV, CDR2 YYDKDF (reference sequence). CDR3 sequence: CATSRDGYTNEKRFF. The CDR3 DNA sequence: TGTGCCACCAGCAGGGATGGGTACACTAATGAAAAACGGTTTTTT.

This clonotype was counted between two and nine times. The chain links TRBV5-6 to TRBJ2-4; 11 bases are a match to TRBD2. J was trimmed by 9 bases and V by 0 bases; bases with no gene match: 14. In germline, CDR1 is SGHDT, CDR2 YYEEEE. This CDR3 contains 18 residues. CDR3 residues: CASSLEVSGGAGNSIQYF. CDR3 in DNA: TGTGCCAGCAGCTTGGAGGTTAGCGGGGGGGCCGGCAATAGCATTCAGTACTTC. Full variable domain (remainder filled in from reference TRBV5-6 and TRBJ2-4): DAGVTQSPTHLIKTRGQQVTLRCSPKSGHDTVSWYQQALGQGPQFIFQYYEEEERQRGNFPDRFSGHQFPNYSSELNVNALLLGDSALYLCASSLEVSGGAGNSIQYFGAGTRLSVL.